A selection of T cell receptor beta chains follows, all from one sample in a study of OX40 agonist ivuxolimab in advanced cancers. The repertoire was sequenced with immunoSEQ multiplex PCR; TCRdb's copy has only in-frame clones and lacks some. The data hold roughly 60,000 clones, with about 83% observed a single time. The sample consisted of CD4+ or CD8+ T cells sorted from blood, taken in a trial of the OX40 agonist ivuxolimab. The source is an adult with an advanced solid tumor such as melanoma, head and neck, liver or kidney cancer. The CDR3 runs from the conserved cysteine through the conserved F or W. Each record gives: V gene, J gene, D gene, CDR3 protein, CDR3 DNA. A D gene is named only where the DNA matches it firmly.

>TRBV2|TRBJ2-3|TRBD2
CASSVLAGVDTQYF
TGTGCCAGCAGTGTGCTAGCGGGAGTAGATACGCAGTATTTT
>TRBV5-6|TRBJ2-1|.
CASSPWYRVEQFF
TGTGCCAGCAGCCCATGGTACCGGGTTGAGCAGTTCTTC
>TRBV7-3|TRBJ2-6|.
CASSLNPSGANVLTF
TGTGCCAGCAGCTTAAACCCGTCTGGGGCCAACGTCCTGACTTTC
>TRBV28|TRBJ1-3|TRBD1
CASSLGTGRNTIYF
TGTGCCAGCAGTTTGGGGACAGGGAGAAACACCATATATTTT
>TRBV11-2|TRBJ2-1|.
CASSLGRPNEQFF
TGTGCCAGCAGCTTAGGCCGGCCCAATGAGCAGTTCTTC
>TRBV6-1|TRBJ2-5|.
CASSEARETQYF
TGTGCCAGCAGTGAAGCGAGGGAGACCCAGTACTTC
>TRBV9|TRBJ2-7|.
CASSMTGHSYEQYF
TGTGCCAGCAGCATGACAGGTCACTCCTACGAGCAGTACTTC
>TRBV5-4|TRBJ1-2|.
CASSEISGYGYTF
TGTGCCAGCAGCGAGATATCGGGCTATGGCTACACCTTC
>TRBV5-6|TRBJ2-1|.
CASSLLISRGPANEQFF
TGTGCCAGCAGCTTATTAATTTCGAGGGGACCGGCCAATGAGCAGTTCTTC
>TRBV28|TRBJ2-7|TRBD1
CASSRDRSTWYEQYF
TGTGCCAGCAGTCGGGACAGAAGTACCTGGTACGAGCAGTACTTC
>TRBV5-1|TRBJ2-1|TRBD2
CASSPTSGRPNEQFF
TGCGCCAGCAGCCCGACTAGCGGGAGGCCCAATGAGCAGTTCTTC
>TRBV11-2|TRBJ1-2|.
CASSPRGGAGYGYTF
TGTGCCAGCAGCCCCCGTGGGGGGGCTGGCTATGGCTACACCTTC
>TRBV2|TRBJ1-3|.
CASKEQGPGNTIYF
TGTGCCAGCAAGGAGCAGGGGCCCGGAAACACCATATATTTT
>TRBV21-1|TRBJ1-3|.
CASSKEHSSGNTIYF
TGTGCCAGCAGCAAAGAACACAGCTCTGGAAACACCATATATTTT
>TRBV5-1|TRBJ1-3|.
CASSLGPSATGNTIYF
TGCGCCAGCAGCTTGGGTCCTTCGGCAACTGGAAACACCATATATTTT
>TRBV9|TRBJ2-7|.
CASSVYMIFRSYEQYF
TGTGCCAGCAGCGTATATATGATATTCCGCTCCTACGAGCAGTACTTC
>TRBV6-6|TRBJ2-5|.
CASSSPWVETQYF
TGTGCCAGCAGTTCCCCCTGGGTAGAGACCCAGTACTTC